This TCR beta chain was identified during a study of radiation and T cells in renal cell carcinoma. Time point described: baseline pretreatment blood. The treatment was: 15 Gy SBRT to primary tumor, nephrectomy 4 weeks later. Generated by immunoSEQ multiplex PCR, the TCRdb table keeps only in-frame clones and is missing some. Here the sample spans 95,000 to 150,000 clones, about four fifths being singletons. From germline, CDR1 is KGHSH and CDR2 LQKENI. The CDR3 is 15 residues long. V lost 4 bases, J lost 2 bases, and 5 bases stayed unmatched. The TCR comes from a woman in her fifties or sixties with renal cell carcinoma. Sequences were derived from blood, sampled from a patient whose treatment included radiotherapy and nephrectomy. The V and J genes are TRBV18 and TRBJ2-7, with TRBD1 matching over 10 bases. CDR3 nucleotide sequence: TGTGCCAGCTCACGGGACAGGGGTGAGACCTACGAGCAGTACTTC. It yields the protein CASSRDRGETYEQYF.